This T cell receptor beta chain was sequenced during a study of T-cell reconstitution after alpha-beta-depleted transplantation in children (dated by TCRdb to 2016 to 2017). For context, the study as a whole: T-cell immune reconstitution after TCRalphabeta/CD19-depleted allogeneic hematopoietic cell transplantation in children was quantitatively tracked in the study by means of TCR repertoire profiling.

The library came from PCR. The sequencer listed for this sample is Illumina HiSeq 2500. Molecular barcoding was employed in the preparation of TCR libraries, with unique molecular identifiers being used to normalize TCRbeta repertoire quantification. TCRdb reprocessed the public reads (quality trimming at Q25 with fastp, clone calling with MiXCR) and kept in-frame beta chains. Rows merge per CDR3 protein into single entries with the most common DNA and genes. The sample yields about 580,000 distinct CDR3 sequences; approximately 22% were counted once. The top ten constitute 11% to 15% of the sample. Findings and caveats that apply to the study as a whole: In some patients, the high TCRbeta diversity seen at day 60 was put down to recipient T cells and intrathymic progenitors that had survived conditioning. The frequencies of hyperexpanded clones fell over the following months, and after one year, T-cell counts and TCRbeta diversity were mostly attributed to newly produced T cells. Apparently early alphabetaT-cell count recovery about two months after transplant reportedly relied on only several hundred rapidly expanded clones derived from non-depleted graft cells.

Worth noting for this clonotype: Which antigen it targets is not known. No per-base quality is available; no much larger clone lies one base away.

The germline ends are 9 bases apart after V is trimmed by 7 bases and J by 5 bases. The CDR3 starts with the cysteine, ends with the phenylalanine, and has 11 residues. Only CDR3 DNA is held: 33 bases, read in frame from base 1. CDR1 and CDR2 (SGHRS, YFSETQ) derive from the germline V gene. Per the publication, the treatment or condition label means: allogeneic hematopoietic cell transplantation with graft depleted of TCRalphabeta T cells and CD19 B cells. The transplant recipients were children given TCRalphabeta/CD19-depleted allogeneic hematopoietic cell grafts. The material was PBMCs, mostly from graft donor cells, obtained 360 days after TCRalphabeta/CD19-depleted stem cell transplant. This chain joins TRBV5-1 to TRBJ2-5; D gene: possibly TRBD2, on 5 matching bases. The TCR comes from a boy under two years old who had a stem cell transplant for acute myeloid leukemia, so the T cells may come from the graft donor. The CDR3 in this case is CASRTRETQYF. Read as DNA, the sequence is TGCGCCAGCCGGACTCGGGAGACCCAGTACTTC.